Sequencing of this TCR beta chain was carried out in a study of cytomegalovirus exposure and HLA in healthy donors. Findings and limits, study-wide: Rates of TCR association differed by HLA locus in a later analysis, with DRB1 highest and HLA-C lowest. There were 150 to 200 TCR beta chains listed as cytomegalovirus-associated.

Amplification used 60 Vbeta primers and 13 Jbeta primers. TCRdb's table, derived via immunoSEQ multiplex PCR, lists solely in-frame clones and lacks some. The sample shows approximately 150,000 clones, roughly four fifths of them seen only once. To note about this clone: Its cognate antigen is unknown.

Germline V gives CDR1 MDHEN, CDR2 SYDVKM. There are 15 residues in the CDR3. Trimming cost V 4 bases and J 4 bases; bases outside gene matches: 9. This clonotype originated in a man in his fifties in good health and CMV-seropositive. Input material: PBMCs. This chain uses TRBV28 with TRBJ2-7; TRBD2 agrees at 8 bases. CDR3 DNA sequence: TGTGCCAGCAGTTCCCCGAGTAGCGGGGCATACGAGCAGTACTTC. Encoded protein: CASSSPSSGAYEQYF.